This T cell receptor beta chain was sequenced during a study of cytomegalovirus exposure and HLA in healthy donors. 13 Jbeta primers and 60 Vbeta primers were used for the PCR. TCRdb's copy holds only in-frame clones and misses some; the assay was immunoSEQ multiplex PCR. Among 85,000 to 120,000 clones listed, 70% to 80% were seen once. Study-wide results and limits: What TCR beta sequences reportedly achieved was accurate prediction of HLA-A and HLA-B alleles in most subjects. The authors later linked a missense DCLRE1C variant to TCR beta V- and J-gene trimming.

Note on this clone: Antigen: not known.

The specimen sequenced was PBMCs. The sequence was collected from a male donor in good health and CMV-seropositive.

DNA of the CDR3: TGCGCCAGCAGCCAAGATAGACTAGCGGGAGGCCTTATGAGGCAGTACTTC. Translating it yields CASSQDRLAGGLMRQYF. The chain combines TRBV4-1 with TRBJ2-7, with 13 bases lining up with TRBD2. CDR1 is MGHRA and CDR2 is YSYEKL in the germline V gene. The V gene end was trimmed by 0 bases and the J gene end by 9 bases; junction bases not matched to a gene: 11. The CDR3 runs to 17 residues.